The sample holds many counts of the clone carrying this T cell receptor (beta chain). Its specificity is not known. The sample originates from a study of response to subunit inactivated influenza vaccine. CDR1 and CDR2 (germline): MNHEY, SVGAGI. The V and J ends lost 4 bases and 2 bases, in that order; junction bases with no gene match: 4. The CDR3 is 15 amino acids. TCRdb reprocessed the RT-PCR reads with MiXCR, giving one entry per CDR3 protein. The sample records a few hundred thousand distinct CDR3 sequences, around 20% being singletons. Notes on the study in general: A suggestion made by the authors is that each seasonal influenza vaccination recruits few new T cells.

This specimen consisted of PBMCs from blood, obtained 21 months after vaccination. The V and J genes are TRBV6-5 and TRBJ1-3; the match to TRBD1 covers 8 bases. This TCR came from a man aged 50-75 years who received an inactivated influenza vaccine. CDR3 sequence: CASSSGQGPGNTIYF. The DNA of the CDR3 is TGTGCCAGCAGTTCCGGACAGGGTCCTGGAAACACCATATATTTT.